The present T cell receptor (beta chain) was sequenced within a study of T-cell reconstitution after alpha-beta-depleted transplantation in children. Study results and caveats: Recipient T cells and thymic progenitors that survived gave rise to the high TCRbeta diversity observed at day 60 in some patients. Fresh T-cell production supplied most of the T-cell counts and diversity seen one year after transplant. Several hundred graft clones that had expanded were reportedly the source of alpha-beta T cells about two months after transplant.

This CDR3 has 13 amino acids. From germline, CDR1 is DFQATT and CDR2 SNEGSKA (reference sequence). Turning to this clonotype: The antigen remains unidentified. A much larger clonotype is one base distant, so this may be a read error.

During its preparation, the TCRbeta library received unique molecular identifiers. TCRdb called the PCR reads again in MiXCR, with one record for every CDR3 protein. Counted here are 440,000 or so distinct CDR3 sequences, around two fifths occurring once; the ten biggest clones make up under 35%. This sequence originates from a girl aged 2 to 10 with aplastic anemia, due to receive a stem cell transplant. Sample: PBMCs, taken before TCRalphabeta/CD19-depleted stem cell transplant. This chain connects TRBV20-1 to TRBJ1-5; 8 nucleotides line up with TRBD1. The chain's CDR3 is CGGQGAGNQPQHF. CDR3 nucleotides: TGCGGTGGGCAGGGGGCCGGCAATCAGCCCCAGCATTTT.